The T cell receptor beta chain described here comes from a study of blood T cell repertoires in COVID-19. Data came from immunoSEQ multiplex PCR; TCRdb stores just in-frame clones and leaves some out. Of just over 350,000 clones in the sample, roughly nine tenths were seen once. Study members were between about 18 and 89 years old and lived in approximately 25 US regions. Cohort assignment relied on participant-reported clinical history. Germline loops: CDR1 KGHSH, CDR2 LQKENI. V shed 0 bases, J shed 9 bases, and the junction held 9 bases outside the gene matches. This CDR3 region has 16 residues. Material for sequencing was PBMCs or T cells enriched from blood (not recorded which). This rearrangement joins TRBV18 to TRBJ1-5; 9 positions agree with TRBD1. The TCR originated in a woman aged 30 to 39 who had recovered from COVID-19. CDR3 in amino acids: CASSPPGTGSPGPQHF. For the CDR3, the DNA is TGTGCCAGCTCACCACCCGGGACAGGGAGCCCGGGGCCCCAGCATTTT.